The 24 T cell receptor beta chains reported below all come from one sample, sequenced in a study of human T cells and chemical hapten exposure. The time point denotes: pre-sensitization, week 0. As to treatment: therapeutic diphenylcyclopropenone sensitization with weekly scalp DPC. A single record per CDR3 protein comes from TCRdb applying MiXCR to the RACE reads. The data hold around 380,000 distinct CDR3 sequences, with around 5.5% observed a single time. The sample here was whole blood, taken in connection with sensitization to the hapten diphenylcyclopropenone (DPC). These receptor sequences come from a woman under 30 with alopecia areata. Some clones in this sample may be carry-over from other donors' samples.

This clonotype was seen only a few times. V gene TRBV10-3 combines with J gene TRBJ1-4; D is unclear. Germline V CDR1 and CDR2: ENHRY, SYGVKD. The CDR3 extends over 14 amino acids. Trimming removed 3 bases at V and 11 bases at J, with 16 bases between. CDR3 nucleotides: TGTGCCATCAGTGAAACGAGGGAGGTTTCGAAACTGTTTTTT. Protein sequence: CAISETREVSKLFF.

This clonotype was observed at least ten times. The rearrangement joins TRBV4-3 to TRBJ1-1; possible D gene TRBD1, 5 bases. The CDR3 consists of 15 residues. Looked up from germline, CDR1 is LGHNA and CDR2 is YSLEER. V gave up 4 bases and J gave up 2 bases, with 14 bases separating them. The CDR3 DNA is TGCGCCAGCAGCCCAGAGGGGCGGTTAAACACTGAAGCTTTCTTT. This translates into CASSPEGRLNTEAFF.

This clonotype was detected ten times or more. The chain employs TRBV7-2 and TRBJ2-2; D may be TRBD1 (6 bases). Trimming cost V 2 bases and J 0 bases, with 10 bases left between them. The CDR3 is 16 amino acids. Germline V lookup: CDR1 SGHTA, CDR2 FQGNSA. The CDR3 spells CASSLWAGANTGELFF. For the CDR3, the DNA is TGTGCCAGCAGCTTATGGGCAGGGGCGAACACCGGGGAGCTGTTTTTT.

This clonotype showed up many times. At one boundary the junction diverges from the germline segment, which might be a read error. V is TRBV3-1 and J is TRBJ1-6; D gene unclear. Germline V CDR1 and CDR2: LGHDT, YNNKEL (reference sequence). The CDR3 length is 17 residues. CDR3 sequence reads: CASSQDRTGPPYSPLHF. In nucleotides, the CDR3 is TGTGCCAGCAGCCAAGATCGAACCGGGCCCCCTTATTCACCCCTCCATTTT. Full variable domain (missing parts from reference TRBV3-1 and TRBJ1-6): DTAVSQTPKYLVTQMGNDKSIKCEQNLGHDTMYWYKQDSKKFLKIMFSYNNKELIINETVPNRFSPKSPDKAHLNLHINSLELGDSAVYFCASSQDRTGPPYSPLHFGNGTRLTVT.

This clonotype was detected many times. V gene TRBV5-6 combines with J gene TRBJ1-4; 7 nucleotides align to TRBD1. J gave up 8 bases and V 1 base, and 8 bases lay outside the gene matches. Germline V gene lookup returns CDR1 SGHDT and CDR2 YYEEEE. CDR3 length: 15 residues. The CDR3 DNA sequence: TGTGCCAGCAGCTTGTTCTTCGACAGGGTGGAAAAACTGTTTTTT. Protein: CASSLFFDRVEKLFF.

This clonotype was recorded a few times. V usage is TRBV7-2 and J usage is TRBJ2-1, with 7 bases lining up with TRBD2. V dropped 6 bases and J dropped 0; count of bases not matched to a gene: 8. Germline CDR1 and CDR2: SGHTA and FQGNSA. CDR3 length equals 16 residues. The CDR3 DNA is TGTGCCAGCAGAGGTCCAGCGGGGAGCTCCTACAATGAGCAGTTCTTC. Protein: CASRGPAGSSYNEQFF. The whole variable domain, filled in from reference TRBV7-2 and TRBJ2-1, reads GAGVSQSPSNKVTEKGKDVELRCDPISGHTALYWYRQSLGQGLEFLIYFQGNSAPDKSGLPSDRFSAERTGGSVSTLTIQRTQQEDSAVYLCASRGPAGSSYNEQFFGPGTRLTVL.

This clonotype was counted many times. The chain employs TRBV29-1 and TRBJ2-7, with D perhaps matching TRBD1 (5 bases). The CDR3 length is 14 residues. Germline lookup yields CDR1 SQVTM and CDR2 ANQGSEA. V was clipped by 5 bases and J by 3 bases, with 17 bases between them. CDR3 residues: CSVLLPTAGYEQYF. CDR3 bases: TGCAGCGTTTTACTCCCGACAGCCGGCTACGAGCAGTACTTC.

V usage is TRBV6-5 and J usage is TRBJ1-5; 9 nucleotides agree with TRBD1. V shed 7 bases, J shed 4 bases, and the junction held 2 bases outside the gene matches. CDR3 length: 13 residues. Germline CDR1 reads MNHEY; CDR2 reads SVGAGI. CDR3 loop: CASKGQGNQPQHF. CDR3 coding DNA: TGTGCCAGCAAGGGACAGGGAAATCAGCCCCAGCATTTT.

The chain joins TRBV11-2 to TRBJ1-1; D might be TRBD1 (6 bases). The germline V gene has CDR1 SGHAT and CDR2 FQNNGV. The CDR3 runs 16 residues. V shed 0 bases and J shed 1 base, with 12 bases lying between them. CDR3 residues: CASSLDSGARNTEAFF. CDR3 in DNA: TGTGCCAGCAGCTTAGACTCAGGGGCGAGGAACACTGAAGCTTTCTTT.

V gene TRBV18 combines with J gene TRBJ1-1, with a possible D match to TRBD1 (5 bases). In germline, CDR1 is KGHSH, CDR2 LQKENI. Deletions cut 3 bases from V and 5 bases from J, with 16 bases between. The CDR3 covers 15 residues. CDR3 region: CASSPRESGRTEAFF. CDR3 DNA: TGTGCCAGCTCACCGAGAGAATCAGGGCGGACTGAAGCTTTCTTT.

This clonotype came up a few times. The CDR3 DNA is TGTGCCAGCGAGGTTGACGTCTCCTACAATGAGCAGTTCTTC. Translation gives CASEVDVSYNEQFF. V gene TRBV12-3 or TRBV12-4 combines with J gene TRBJ2-1; unclear D gene. The ends were cut back, 8 bases at V and 0 bases at J, with 11 bases in the middle. The CDR3 loop spans 14 amino acids.

J is TRBJ1-5 and V is TRBV7-2; possible D gene TRBD1, 6 bases. V lost 1 base to trimming and J lost 5 bases, with 12 bases between them. The CDR3 is made up of 15 amino acids. Looked up from germline, CDR1 is SGHTA and CDR2 is FQGNSA. The DNA of the CDR3 is TGTGCCAGCAGCTTAGTTCAGGGGACGGATCAGCCCCAGCATTTT. It translates to CASSLVQGTDQPQHF.

In its sample, this clonotype was seen many times. This chain joins TRBV11-2 and TRBJ1-2; no firm D call. Germline V gene data show CDR1 as SGHAT and CDR2 as FQNNGV. V lost 5 bases and J lost 2, with 9 bases in between. The CDR3 is made up of 13 amino acids. The CDR3 here is CASSPSRNYGYTF. CDR3 nucleotide sequence: TGTGCCAGCAGCCCCTCCCGGAACTATGGCTACACCTTC.

The J gene is TRBJ2-3, the V gene TRBV7-8; 9 positions match TRBD2. Losses at the gene ends were 5 bases for V and 5 bases for J; bases not matched to a gene: 11. The germline gives CDR1 SGHVS, CDR2 FQNEAQ. This CDR3 has 16 residues. The CDR3 sequence is CASSQPKRGVGDTQYF. The CDR3 DNA follows: TGTGCCAGCAGCCAACCCAAGCGGGGGGTAGGAGATACGCAGTATTTT.

This clonotype was found a few times. V gene TRBV5-5 combines with J gene TRBJ2-5; D gene unclear. Trimming cost V 0 bases and J 2 bases, with 8 bases left between them. Germline V CDR1 and CDR2: SGHKS, YYEKEE (reference sequence). The CDR3 runs to 14 residues. The CDR3 bases are TGTGCCAGCAGCTTGGACCAGATACAAGAGACCCAGTACTTC. The encoded protein is CASSLDQIQETQYF. The full variable domain, completed using reference TRBV5-5 and TRBJ2-5, is DAGVTQSPTHLIKTRGQQVTLRCSPISGHKSVSWYQQVLGQGPQFIFQYYEKEERGRGNFPDRFSARQFPNYSSELNVNALLLGDSALYLCASSLDQIQETQYFGPGTRLLVL.

This clonotype was observed a handful of times. V is TRBV20-1 and J is TRBJ2-3; D not resolved. CDR3 length equals 15 residues. CDR1 and CDR2 from the germline V gene are DFQATT and SNEGSKA (reference sequence). V lost 3 bases and J 0 bases, leaving 13 bases between the germline ends. The CDR3 is CSASPTTSSTDTQYF. CDR3 DNA sequence: TGCAGTGCTAGTCCTACGACATCTAGCACAGATACGCAGTATTTT.

There are a few counts of this clonotype. The V gene is TRBV7-2, the J gene TRBJ2-3; 7 nucleotides agree with TRBD2. This CDR3 is built from 18 residues. Germline trimming cut 5 bases from V and 0 bases from J; bases unmatched to any gene: 14. The germline CDR1 and CDR2 sequences are SGHTA and FQGNSA. DNA for the CDR3: TGTGCCAGCAGCCCCGGCCCGTTCGGGGGGACTAGCACAGATACGCAGTATTTT. Its protein product is CASSPGPFGGTSTDTQYF.

This clonotype was seen only a few times. At one boundary the junction diverges from the germline segment, which might be a read error. The genes are TRBV27 and TRBJ1-5; 7 nucleotides match TRBD1. Germline V lookup: CDR1 MNHEY, CDR2 SMNVEV (reference sequence). The CDR3 extends over 15 amino acids. The DNA of the CDR3 is TGTGCCAGCAGACAAGACAGGGCTAGCGATCAGCCCCAGCATTTT. Translating it yields CASRQDRASDQPQHF.

This clonotype was found many times. J is TRBJ1-5 and V is TRBV28; D uncertain. The CDR3 totals 13 residues. V was trimmed by 4 bases and J by 3 bases, leaving 7 bases between them. Germline loops: CDR1 MDHEN, CDR2 SYDVKM. The CDR3 sequence: CASSYSLNQPQHF. CDR3 coding DNA: TGTGCCAGCAGTTACAGCCTCAATCAGCCCCAGCATTTT.

The chain uses TRBV10-3 and TRBJ2-2, with D perhaps TRBD1 or TRBD2 (5 bases each). The CDR3 has 18 amino acids. The germline V gene encodes CDR1 ENHRY and CDR2 SYGVKD. The V end was cut by 10 bases, the J end by 0 bases, with 24 bases between. CDR3 amino acids: CASCRDQLPSSNTGELFF. The CDR3 DNA reads as TGTGCCAGTTGCAGGGACCAACTTCCTTCATCGAACACCGGGGAGCTGTTTTTT.

This clonotype was observed many times. The chain employs TRBV7-9 and TRBJ1-1, with TRBD1 identical over 7 bases. The trim removed 5 bases at V and 2 bases at J, leaving 14 bases unmatched. The CDR3 sequence is 17 residues long. The germline V gene encodes CDR1 SEHNR and CDR2 FQNEAQ (reference sequence). DNA of the CDR3: TGTGCCAGCAGCACTTATAGGAGGGGGCTCAATAACACTGAAGCTTTCTTT. Translated, it gives CASSTYRRGLNNTEAFF.

This clonotype was detected a few times. V and J are TRBV3-1 and TRBJ1-6, with 8 nucleotides matching TRBD1. With V trimmed by 3 bases and J by 9 bases, 10 bases remained unmatched. The germline V gene encodes CDR1 LGHDT and CDR2 YNNKEL (reference sequence). The CDR3 extends over 16 amino acids. The chain's CDR3 is CASSQPTGAPTSPLHF. As DNA, the CDR3 is TGTGCCAGCAGCCAGCCGACAGGGGCGCCTACTTCACCCCTCCACTTT.

The J gene is TRBJ2-7, the V gene TRBV6-5; 8 bases match TRBD1. V was pared by 6 bases and J by 2 bases, with 6 bases of the junction left unmatched. This CDR3 region has 14 residues. Looked up from germline, CDR1 is MNHEY and CDR2 is SVGAGI. CDR3 bases: TGTGCCAGCAGCTCCGGACAGGGTCCCTACGAGCAGTACTTC. As protein: CASSSGQGPYEQYF.

Many counts were recorded for this clonotype. J is TRBJ1-6 and V is TRBV7-3, with TRBD1 matching 9 bases. Unmatched junction bases numbered 7, after V lost 2 bases and J lost 8 bases. CDR3 size: 16 residues. Germline CDR1 SGHTA, CDR2 FQGTGA. The CDR3 coding sequence is TGTGCCAGCAGCTTAGGGACAGGGAAGGGAGATTCACCCCTCCACTTT. Residues: CASSLGTGKGDSPLHF.